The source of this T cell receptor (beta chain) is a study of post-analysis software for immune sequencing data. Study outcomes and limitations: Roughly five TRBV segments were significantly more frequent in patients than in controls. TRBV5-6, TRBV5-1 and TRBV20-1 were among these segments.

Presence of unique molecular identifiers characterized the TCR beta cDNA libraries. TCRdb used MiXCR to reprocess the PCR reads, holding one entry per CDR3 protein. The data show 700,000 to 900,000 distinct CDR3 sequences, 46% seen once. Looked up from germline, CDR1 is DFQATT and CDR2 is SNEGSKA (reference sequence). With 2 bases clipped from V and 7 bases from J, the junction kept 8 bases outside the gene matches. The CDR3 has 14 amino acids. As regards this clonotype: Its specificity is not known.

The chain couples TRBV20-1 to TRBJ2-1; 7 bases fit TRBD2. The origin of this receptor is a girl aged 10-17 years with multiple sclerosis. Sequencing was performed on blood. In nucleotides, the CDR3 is TGCAGTGCTAGACCGAGACTAGCTACGAATGAGCAGTTCTTC. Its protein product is CSARPRLATNEQFF.